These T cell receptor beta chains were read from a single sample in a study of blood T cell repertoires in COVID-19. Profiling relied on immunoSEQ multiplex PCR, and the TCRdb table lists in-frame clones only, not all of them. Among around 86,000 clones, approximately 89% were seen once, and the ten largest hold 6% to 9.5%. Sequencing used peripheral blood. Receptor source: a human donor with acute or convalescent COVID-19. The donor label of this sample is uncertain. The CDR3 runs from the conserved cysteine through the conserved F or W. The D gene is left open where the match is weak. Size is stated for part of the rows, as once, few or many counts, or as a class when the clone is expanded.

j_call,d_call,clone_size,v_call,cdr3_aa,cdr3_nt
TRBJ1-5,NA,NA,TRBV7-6,CASSPAPPGGNQPQHF,TGTGCCAGCAGCCCCGCCCCTCCGGGAGGCAATCAGCCCCAGCATTTT
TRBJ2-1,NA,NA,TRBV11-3,CASSRQSPYNEQFF,TGTGCCAGCTCCCGCCAGTCGCCCTACAATGAGCAGTTCTTC
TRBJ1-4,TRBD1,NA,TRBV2,CASSQGARGRGLFF,TGTGCCAGCTCGCAGGGGGCGCGCGGTAGGGGACTGTTTTTT
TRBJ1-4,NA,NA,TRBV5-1,CASSLPGAEEKLFF,TGCGCCAGCAGCTTGCCTGGGGCTGAAGAAAAACTGTTTTTT
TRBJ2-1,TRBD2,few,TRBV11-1,CASSLERGGYNEQFF,TGTGCCAGCAGCTTAGAACGCGGGGGCTACAATGAGCAGTTCTTC
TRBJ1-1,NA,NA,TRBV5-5,CASSFRVEQDEAFF,TGTGCCAGCAGCTTCAGGGTCGAGCAGGATGAAGCTTTCTTT
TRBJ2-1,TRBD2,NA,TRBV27,CASSLHPGTSGGDNEQFF,TGTGCCAGCAGCTTACACCCCGGGACTAGCGGGGGGGACAATGAGCAGTTCTTC
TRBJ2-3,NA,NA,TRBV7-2,CASSLTGGTDTQYF,TGTGCCAGCAGCTTAACGGGGGGCACAGATACGCAGTATTTT
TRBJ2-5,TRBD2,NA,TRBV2,CASSESRTSGGAKTQYF,TGTGCCAGCAGTGAATCCCGGACTAGCGGGGGGGCGAAGACCCAGTACTTC
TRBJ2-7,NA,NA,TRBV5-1,CASSLAPLTGAYEQYF,TGCGCCAGCAGCTTGGCCCCTCTGACGGGGGCCTACGAGCAGTACTTC
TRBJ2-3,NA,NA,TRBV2,CASRGSGDTQYF,TGTGCCAGCAGGGGGAGCGGAGATACGCAGTATTTT
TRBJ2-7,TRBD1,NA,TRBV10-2,CASRAPGTDYEQYF,TGCGCCAGCAGGGCACCCGGGACAGACTACGAGCAGTACTTC
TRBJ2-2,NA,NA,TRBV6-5,CASSLRRGTGELFF,TGTGCCAGCAGTTTGAGGCGGGGTACTGGGGAGCTGTTTTTT
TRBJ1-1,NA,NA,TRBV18,CASSPYTMNTEAFF,TGTGCCAGCTCACCATACACAATGAACACTGAAGCTTTCTTT
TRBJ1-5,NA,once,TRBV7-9,CASSPGGVQSNQPQHF,TGTGCCAGCAGCCCGGGGGGGGTTCAAAGCAATCAGCCCCAGCATTTT
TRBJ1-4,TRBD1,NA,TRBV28,CAKGAAVEKLFF,TGTGCCAAGGGGGCGGCAGTTGAAAAACTGTTTTTT
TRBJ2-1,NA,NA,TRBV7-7,CASSLIPVGSSYNEQFF,TGTGCTAGCAGCTTAATCCCGGTTGGGAGCTCCTACAATGAGCAGTTCTTC
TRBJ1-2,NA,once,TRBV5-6,CASRPEGVYGYTF,TGTGCCAGCAGGCCCGAGGGGGTCTATGGCTACACCTTC
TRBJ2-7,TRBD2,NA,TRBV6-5,CASSLGGGATYEQYF,TGTGCCAGCAGTCTTGGCGGGGGGGCCACCTACGAGCAGTACTTC
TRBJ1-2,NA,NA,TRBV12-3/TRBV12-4,CAITRGTNYGYTF,TGTGCCATTACTAGAGGAACTAACTATGGCTACACCTTC
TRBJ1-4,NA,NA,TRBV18,CASSPPGREGAVFF,TGTGCCAGCTCACCACCCGGACGAGAAGGAGCGGTGTTTTTT
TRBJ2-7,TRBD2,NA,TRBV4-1,CASSQVLGGSSYEQYF,TGCGCCAGCAGCCAGGTCCTCGGGGGGAGCTCCTACGAGCAGTACTTC
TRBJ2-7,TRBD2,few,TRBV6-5,CASKRGGPYEQYF,TGTGCCAGCAAGCGGGGTGGACCCTACGAGCAGTACTTC
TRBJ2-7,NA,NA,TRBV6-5,CASSSIGTRYEQYF,TGTGCCAGCAGTTCTATCGGGACTCGGTACGAGCAGTACTTC
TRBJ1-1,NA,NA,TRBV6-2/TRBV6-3,CASSYATRTGRTEAFF,TGTGCCAGCAGTTACGCGACACGGACGGGGAGGACTGAAGCTTTCTTT
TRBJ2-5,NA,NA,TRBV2,CASSLVQETQYF,TGTGCCAGCAGTCTAGTCCAAGAGACCCAGTACTTC
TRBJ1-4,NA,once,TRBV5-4,CASSPDSSPTNEKLFF,TGTGCCAGCAGCCCGGACAGTAGCCCCACTAATGAAAAACTGTTTTTT
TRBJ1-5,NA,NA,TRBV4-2,CASSQEEGSDQPQHF,TGTGCCAGCAGCCAAGAAGAGGGTAGCGATCAGCCCCAGCATTTT
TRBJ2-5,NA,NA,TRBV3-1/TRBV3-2,CASSLGGLRETQYF,TGTGCCAGCAGCCTCGGGGGTTTGCGAGAGACCCAGTACTTC
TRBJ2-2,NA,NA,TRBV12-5,CASGLVGGVTGELFF,TGTGCTAGTGGTTTGGTAGGGGGGGTAACCGGGGAGCTGTTTTTT
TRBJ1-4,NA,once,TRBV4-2,CASSPGWNNEKLFF,TGTGCCAGCAGCCCAGGGTGGAATAATGAAAAACTGTTTTTT
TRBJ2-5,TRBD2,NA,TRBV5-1,CASGPLIAGLETQYF,TGCGCCAGCGGCCCCCTGATAGCGGGGTTAGAGACCCAGTACTTC
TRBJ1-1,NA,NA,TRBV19,CASSIYRRGTEAFF,TGTGCCAGTAGTATCTACCGCCGGGGGACTGAAGCTTTCTTT
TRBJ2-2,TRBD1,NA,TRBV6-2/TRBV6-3,CASSYNRGRYPSDTGELFF,TGTGCCAGCAGTTACAACAGGGGGCGGTATCCGAGTGACACCGGGGAGCTGTTTTTT
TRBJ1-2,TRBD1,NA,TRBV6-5,CASSYSDRGPGYTF,TGTGCCAGCAGTTACTCGGACAGGGGGCCTGGCTACACCTTC
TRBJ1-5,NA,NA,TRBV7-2,CASSLLSNQPQHF,TGTGCCAGCAGCCTCCTTAGCAATCAGCCCCAGCATTTT
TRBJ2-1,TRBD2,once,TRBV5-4,CASSSDSGGTYNEQFF,TGTGCCAGCAGCTCTGATAGCGGGGGCACCTACAATGAGCAGTTCTTC
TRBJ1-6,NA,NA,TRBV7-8,CASSLQGSYNSPLHF,TGTGCCAGCAGCTTGCAGGGCTCCTATAATTCACCCCTCCACTTT